The clone carrying this T cell receptor (beta chain) showed up just once. The antigen is undetermined. This entry belongs to a study of T cell responses to AZD1222 COVID-19 vaccine. Germline trimming cut 5 bases from V and 2 bases from J; bases unmatched to any gene: 7. Germline CDR1 reads SGHTS; CDR2 reads YDEGEE. The CDR3 totals 15 residues. Libraries were prepared by immunoSEQ multiplex PCR; TCRdb keeps only in-frame clonotypes and omits some of them. The profile shows 150,000 to 200,000 clones, around 94% of them singletons. Study findings and constraints: It should be noted that donors were predominantly white British and more often female, and clonal diversity was possibly underestimated. Close to half of all spike-specific TCRs reportedly target regions of the variants that are unmutated.

The TCR originated in an adult in good health. The sequencing here drew on peripheral blood, taken on day 0 of AZD1222 vaccination. The chain couples TRBV5-8 to TRBJ2-5; the match to TRBD1 covers 9 bases. The CDR3 coding sequence is TGTGCCAGCAGTTTTGTCGGGACAGGGCAAGAGACCCAGTACTTC. The encoded protein is CASSFVGTGQETQYF. Filled out from reference TRBV5-8 and TRBJ2-5, the complete variable domain reads EAGVTQSPTHLIKTRGQQATLRCSPISGHTSVYWYQQALGLGLQFLLWYDEGEERNRGNFPPRFSGRQFPNYSSELNVNALELEDSALYLCASSFVGTGQETQYFGPGTRLLVL.